This note documents a single TCR beta chain sequence. This CDR3 is built from 14 residues. V shed 0 bases and J shed 1 base, with 6 bases lying between them. Germline V gene sequence: CDR1 MNHEY, CDR2 SVGAGI. Libraries were prepared by immunoSEQ multiplex PCR; TCRdb keeps only in-frame clonotypes and omits some of them. The sample contains some 98,000 clones, approximately 80% of which appear only once. The sample originates from a study of OX40 agonist ivuxolimab in advanced cancers. About the research overall: A male proportion of approximately 80% was recorded, with mean age around 60 years and range roughly 20 to 90. Two cutaneous melanoma patients and one hepatocellular carcinoma patient, three in all, had partial responses.

The clonotype comes from an adult with an advanced solid tumor such as melanoma, head and neck, liver or kidney cancer. The chain joins TRBV6-5 to TRBJ1-1; D is unresolved. Sequencing used CD4+ or CD8+ T cells sorted from blood, obtained in a trial of the OX40 agonist ivuxolimab. The CDR3 region has the DNA TGTGCCAGCAGTTACTCGTATGGGAACACTGAAGCTTTCTTT. Translating gives CASSYSYGNTEAFF.